This TCR beta chain derives from a study of blood T cells in healthy people across ages. Findings and caveats of the study: Estimates based on one million T cells were treated as lower bounds.

The second PCR ran roughly 7 to 12 cycles with a sample-barcoded 5' primer and J-beta primers. Each TCR beta cDNA got a 12-nucleotide random molecular identifier. Per sample, CDR3-containing paired-end reads numbered at least 3 million. Using its own MiXCR run on the 5' RACE reads, TCRdb lists one record per CDR3 protein. The sample contains 750,000 or so distinct CDR3 sequences, roughly 25% of which appear only once. Germline assignment: CDR1 SGHTA and CDR2 FQGNSA. The CDR3 has 13 residues. V was cut by 1 base and J by 3 bases, with 7 bases left in between. Turning to this clonotype: Its antigen is unknown.

The sample was also linked to a second study, of T cells of mothers and their children. In that study: The donors comprised five or six children and their three healthy Caucasian mothers.

The rearrangement links TRBV7-2 to TRBJ2-7, with D unclear. This TCR derives from a boy aged 5 to 17 in good health. Sequencing was done on a sample of blood. CDR3 sequence (DNA): TGTGCCAGCAGCTTAGAGATCCTCTACGAGCAGTACTTC. Residues: CASSLEILYEQYF.